These 26 T cell receptor beta chains share one sample of origin, sequenced in a study of regulatory T cells in long-lasting Graves disease. Library construction for TCR beta used iRepertoire HTBI primers and Arm-PCR of CDR3 regions. TCRdb processed the multiplex PCR reads anew with MiXCR; each CDR3 protein has one entry. The sample records a few hundred thousand distinct CDR3 sequences, around a fifth being singletons. The time point denotes: persistent/refractory GD, antithyroid drugs over 5 years with positive TRAb. The authors made the TCR library using RNA they extracted from PBMCs. This specimen consisted of peripheral blood mononuclear cells (PBMCs), obtained when the disease was refractory, from a patient treated with antithyroid drugs. The receptors were sampled from a female donor with Graves disease.

In its sample, this clonotype was seen many times. The chain carries TRBV6-1 and TRBJ1-1; a weak D match, TRBD1 (5 bases). V was trimmed by 7 bases and J by 2 bases, leaving 14 bases between them. Germline V lookup: CDR1 MNHNS, CDR2 SASEGT. This CDR3 region has 14 residues. Here the CDR3 reads CASNYAGFNTEAFF. For the CDR3, the DNA is TGTGCCAGCAACTACGCAGGGTTTAACACTGAAGCTTTCTTT.

This chain joins TRBV11-1 and TRBJ1-3; 8 positions agree with TRBD1. The J segment lost 0 bases and the V segment lost 4 bases, leaving 8 bases of the junction unmatched. Germline V gene sequence: CDR1 SGHAT, CDR2 FQDESV (reference sequence). The length of the CDR3 is 17 residues. CDR3 sequence reads: CASSSPGQADSGNTIYF. CDR3 DNA sequence: TGTGCCAGCAGCTCGCCGGGACAGGCCGACTCTGGAAACACCATATATTTT.

This clonotype showed up just a few times. The chain links TRBV28 to TRBJ2-7, with D possibly being TRBD2 (6 bases). Germline assignment: CDR1 MDHEN and CDR2 SYDVKM. CDR3 size: 16 residues. The V and J ends lost 6 bases and 2 bases respectively, with 20 bases between them. CDR3 coding DNA: TGTGCCAGCAGCCCCCCCCGACCGGGGGTCCCCTACGAGCAGTACTTC. It encodes CASSPPRPGVPYEQYF. The full variable domain, completed using reference TRBV28 and TRBJ2-7, is DVKVTQSSRYLVKRTGEKVFLECVQDMDHENMFWYRQDPGLGLRLIYFSYDVKMKEKGDIPEGYSVSREKKERFSLILESASTNQTSMYLCASSPPRPGVPYEQYFGPGTRLTVT.

This clonotype was counted between two and nine times. The J gene is TRBJ2-3, the V gene TRBV12-3 or TRBV12-4; perhaps TRBD2 as D (5 bases). V was trimmed by 3 bases and J by 6 bases, leaving 13 bases between them. This CDR3 contains 14 residues. The CDR3 DNA sequence: TGTGCCAGCAGTTTTGGGCGTTCGGGGGATACGCAGTATTTT. It is translated as CASSFGRSGDTQYF.

In this sample, this clonotype turned up many times. This chain links TRBV6-1 with TRBJ2-7, with D hard to call. The CDR3 loop spans 12 amino acids. Trimming took 6 bases from V and 6 from J, leaving 12 bases between them. Germline CDR1 reads MNHNS; CDR2 reads SASEGT. This CDR3 reads CASRRGRGEQYF. Written as DNA, the CDR3 is TGTGCCAGCAGACGAGGTCGAGGCGAGCAGTACTTC.

This clonotype was counted many times. The rearrangement joins TRBV20-1 to TRBJ1-1, with D tentatively TRBD1 (6 bases). The CDR3 is 13 amino acids. Germline V gives CDR1 DFQATT, CDR2 SNEGSKA (reference sequence). V lost 6 bases and J 6 bases, leaving 17 bases between the germline ends. The DNA of the CDR3 is TGCAGTGCCCTTATCAGGGGAATAGCTGAAGCTTTCTTT. Its translation: CSALIRGIAEAFF.

This clonotype was seen a handful of times. The rearrangement uses TRBV15 and TRBJ2-6, with D uncertain. Germline loops: CDR1 LNHNV, CDR2 YYDKDF (reference sequence). The germline V and J ends were trimmed by 1 base and 2 bases, with 6 bases remaining between them. The CDR3 consists of 15 residues. DNA for the CDR3: TGTGCCACCAGCAGAGTCCTGCCTGGGGCCAACGTCCTGACTTTC. Its protein is CATSRVLPGANVLTF.

Regarding this clonotype: A much more abundant neighbour one base away suggests this may be a read error. The chain joins TRBV30 to TRBJ1-4; 7 nucleotides align to TRBD1. Germline V lookup: CDR1 GTSNPN, CDR2 SVGIG (reference sequence). Losses at the gene ends were 2 bases for V and 7 bases for J; bases not matched to a gene: 7. The CDR3 runs to 14 residues. In nucleotides, the CDR3 is TGTGCCTGGAGTAATACAGGGGTCGGTGAAAAACTGTTTTTT. This translates into CAWSNTGVGEKLFF.

This clonotype has a count of ten or more. The chain uses TRBV7-2 and TRBJ2-5, with 8 bases matching TRBD1. V lost 3 bases to trimming and J lost 0 bases; unmatched junction nucleotides: 6. CDR1 is SGHTA, CDR2 FQGNSA, per germline. The CDR3 is made up of 16 amino acids. CDR3 nucleotides: TGTGCCAGCAGCTTTCAGACAGGGGCTCACCAAGAGACCCAGTACTTC. It codes for CASSFQTGAHQETQYF.

This rearrangement joins TRBV28 to TRBJ2-7, with D unresolved. The CDR3 covers 14 residues. V gave up 3 bases and J gave up 1 base, with 10 bases separating them. Per germline, CDR1 MDHEN and CDR2 SYDVKM. The CDR3 coding sequence is TGTGCCAGCAGTTTTGAGAGGCCTTCCTACGAGCAGTACTTC. Translation: CASSFERPSYEQYF.

The chain uses TRBV19 and TRBJ1-5; D uncertain. V was pared by 7 bases and J by 6 bases, with 10 bases between. Per germline, CDR1 LNHDA and CDR2 SQIVND (reference sequence). This CDR3 comprises 12 residues. CDR3 sequence: CASNLRSQPQHF. The CDR3 coding sequence is TGTGCCAGTAATCTCCGGAGTCAGCCCCAGCATTTT.

The chain couples TRBV10-3 to TRBJ2-2, with TRBD2 as a possible D gene (5 bases). V was pared by 0 bases and J by 6 bases, with 5 bases between. The germline V gene has CDR1 ENHRY and CDR2 SYGVKD. The CDR3 has 13 amino acids. The CDR3 reads CAISESGAGELFF. CDR3 in DNA: TGTGCCATCAGTGAGTCGGGAGCCGGGGAGCTGTTTTTT.

This clonotype has at least ten counts. V and J are TRBV2 and TRBJ1-5; TRBD1 aligns across 7 bases. CDR1 is SNHLY, CDR2 FYNNEI, per germline. This CDR3 is 18 amino acids long. V dropped 3 bases and J dropped 2; count of bases not matched to a gene: 13. The CDR3 DNA reads TGTGCCAGCAGTGATGCCAGGGGGAAGATAGTTGGCAATCAGCCCCAGCATTTT. Its translation: CASSDARGKIVGNQPQHF.

This clonotype was observed many times. The chain combines TRBV6-1 with TRBJ2-4; 10 bases fit TRBD1. The CDR3 has 14 amino acids. With 6 bases clipped from V and 5 bases from J, the junction kept 4 bases outside the gene matches. The germline V gene has CDR1 MNHNS and CDR2 SASEGT. CDR3 in amino acids: CASSSGTGENIQYF. CDR3 DNA sequence: TGTGCCAGCAGCTCCGGGACAGGGGAAAACATTCAGTACTTC.

This clonotype showed up many times. The V and J genes are TRBV28 and TRBJ2-2; D remains unclear. The V gene's germline CDR1 is MDHEN and CDR2 SYDVKM. The CDR3 runs 15 residues. V dropped 6 bases and J dropped 3 bases, with 14 bases sitting between them. The CDR3 nucleotides are TGTGCCAGCAGCCTAGGGCTTGGAGACACCGGGGAGCTGTTTTTT. As protein: CASSLGLGDTGELFF.

This clonotype has a count of ten or more. The J gene is TRBJ1-4, the V gene TRBV28; possibly TRBD1 for D (6 bases). The CDR3 extends over 14 amino acids. Per germline, CDR1 MDHEN and CDR2 SYDVKM. With 4 bases removed from V and 7 bases from J, the gap between germline ends came to 13 bases. Here the CDR3 DNA reads TGTGCCAGCAGTTCCCCAGGGGTTCCTGAAAAACTGTTTTTT. Its translation is CASSSPGVPEKLFF.

The rearrangement uses TRBV9 and TRBJ2-7; TRBD1 aligns across 7 bases. Losses at the gene ends were 2 bases for V and 3 bases for J; bases not matched to a gene: 5. Germline V gene data show CDR1 as SGDLS and CDR2 as YYNGEE. This CDR3 has 14 residues. The CDR3 region is CASSVHAGGYEQYF. DNA of the CDR3: TGTGCCAGCAGCGTTCACGCAGGGGGCTACGAGCAGTACTTC. Drawing the rest from reference TRBV9 and TRBJ2-7, the complete variable domain is DSGVTQTPKHLITATGQRVTLRCSPRSGDLSVYWYQQSLDQGLQFLIQYYNGEERAKGNILERFSAQQFPDLHSELNLSSLELGDSALYFCASSVHAGGYEQYFGPGTRLTVT.

V usage is TRBV28 and J usage is TRBJ2-7; 10 positions match TRBD1. The CDR3 length is 16 residues. V lost 7 bases, J lost 0 bases, and 9 bases stayed unmatched. Germline CDR1 is MDHEN and CDR2 is SYDVKM. The CDR3 sequence: CASNPGTGDNSYEQYF. The CDR3 DNA reads TGTGCCAGCAACCCCGGGACAGGGGACAACTCCTACGAGCAGTACTTC.

The table lists this clonotype with many counts. The chain joins TRBV29-1 to TRBJ1-2; TRBD1 is a possible D gene (5 bases). V lost 8 bases, J lost 6 bases, and 13 bases lay in between. The CDR3 runs 11 residues. Germline lookup yields CDR1 SQVTM and CDR2 ANQGSEA. CDR3 protein: CSLQDGNGYTF. The CDR3 DNA is TGCAGCCTACAGGACGGAAATGGCTACACCTTC.

This clonotype was observed at least ten times. The chain joins TRBV29-1 to TRBJ1-2, with D unclear. The CDR3 runs 15 residues. Germline V gene data show CDR1 as SQVTM and CDR2 as ANQGSEA. V dropped 6 bases and J dropped 0 bases, with 17 bases sitting between them. In nucleotides, the CDR3 is TGCAGCGTCATACACCACGACATCACTAACTATGGCTACACCTTC. Translation: CSVIHHDITNYGYTF. The complete variable domain, with remaining parts taken from reference TRBV29-1 and TRBJ1-2, reads SAVISQKPSRDICQRGTSLTIQCQVDSQVTMMFWYRQQPGQSLTLIATANQGSEATYESGFVIDKFPISRPNLTFSTLTVSNMSPEDSSIYLCSVIHHDITNYGYTFGSGTRLTVV.

In this sample, this clonotype turned up a few times. The rearrangement links TRBV5-1 to TRBJ2-5, with TRBD2 matching 7 bases. There are 15 residues in the CDR3. Trimming removed 1 base from V and 5 bases from J; junction bases left unmatched: 8. Germline V gene lookup returns CDR1 SGHRS and CDR2 YFSETQ. CDR3 loop: CASSLRAGVVETQYF. The CDR3 coding sequence is TGCGCCAGCAGCTTGCGGGCGGGAGTGGTGGAGACCCAGTACTTC.

V gene TRBV11-3 combines with J gene TRBJ2-2; TRBD2 might be the D (7 bases). Germline CDR1 reads SGHNT; CDR2 reads YENEEA. V shed 5 bases and J shed 5 bases, with 15 bases lying between them. The CDR3 spans 15 residues. The CDR3 DNA follows: TGTGCCAGCAGCGGTGGGGGGGCCGTAACCGGGGAGCTGTTTTTT. It yields the protein CASSGGGAVTGELFF.

The genes are TRBV3-1 and TRBJ2-5; 8 nucleotides match TRBD2. Trimming removed 3 bases from V and 7 bases from J; junction bases left unmatched: 10. Per the germline V gene, CDR1 is LGHDT and CDR2 is YNNKEL (reference sequence). The CDR3 contains 15 residues. DNA of the CDR3: TGTGCCAGCAGCCAGCGGGGGGCCTCCAGGGGGACCCAGTACTTC. Protein sequence: CASSQRGASRGTQYF.

This clonotype has at least ten counts. The chain uses TRBV12-3 or TRBV12-4 and TRBJ2-5; no firm D call. The germline V and J ends were trimmed by 7 bases and 3 bases, with 12 bases remaining between them. This CDR3 is 13 amino acids long. CDR3 sequence: CASIFGFEETQYF. The DNA for the CDR3 is TGTGCCAGCATCTTCGGGTTTGAAGAGACCCAGTACTTC.

This clonotype was seen many times. The chain is built from TRBV28 and TRBJ1-1; a possible D gene is TRBD1 (5 bases). The V and J ends lost 6 bases and 0 bases respectively, with 14 bases between them. CDR3 length: 15 amino acids. In germline, CDR1 is MDHEN, CDR2 SYDVKM. The CDR3 DNA follows: TGTGCCAGCAGGCCTCCGACAGCGCTGAACACTGAAGCTTTCTTT. This encodes CASRPPTALNTEAFF.

The chain uses TRBV30 and TRBJ1-2, with D perhaps matching TRBD1 (5 bases). The CDR3 loop spans 13 amino acids. Germline loops: CDR1 GTSNPN, CDR2 SVGIG (reference sequence). V lost 4 bases, J lost 7 bases, and 16 bases lay in between. CDR3 bases: TGTGCCTGGATCCCCCATCACGGGGCTGGCTACACCTTC. This encodes CAWIPHHGAGYTF.